This T cell receptor (beta chain) is drawn from a study of cytomegalovirus exposure and HLA in healthy donors. CDR1 is LNHDA and CDR2 is SQIVND in the germline V gene (reference sequence). The CDR3 is made up of 15 amino acids. The V gene end was trimmed by 4 bases and the J gene end by 5 bases; junction bases not matched to a gene: 10. The PCR contained 60 Vbeta and 13 Jbeta primers. TCRdb's table, derived via immunoSEQ multiplex PCR, lists solely in-frame clones and lacks some. The data contain over 35,000 clones, approximately 80% of them seen just once; the ten biggest clones take up roughly 1.4%.

The clonotype originates from a man younger than 40 in good health and CMV-seronegative. V usage is TRBV19 and J usage is TRBJ2-5, with 7 positions matching TRBD2. The sequencing sample was made of PBMCs. CDR3 amino acids: CASSRSAGIRETQYF. CDR3 sequence (DNA): TGTGCCAGTAGTAGGTCAGCGGGAATCCGGGAGACCCAGTACTTC.